This TCR beta chain appears in the sequencing data of a study of T cells after yellow fever vaccination (dated by TCRdb to the late 2010s). At the level of the whole study: Libraries from fractions with low cell numbers were prepared with the SMART-Seq v4 Ultra Low Input RNA kit. To track T-cell clones before and after primary and booster YFV17D yellow fever vaccination, bulk TCR alpha and beta repertoires were sequenced longitudinally. The cohort comprised two healthy male donors, one aged 18 to 29 and one aged 30 to 40 years. Blood was drawn at multiple timepoints before and after primary and secondary immunization, with bulk PBMC replicates and cell subsets isolated.

Paper-wide results and their limitations: A small share of clonotypes was detected in both CD4 and CD8 compartments, with the overlap likely arising from convergent recombination. The secondary T-cell response was weaker than the primary response but faster, peaking on day 5 instead of day 15. Because only two donors were included in the study, the extent to which the findings can be generalized is limited. Because abundant contaminating clonotypes from the bulk population could be contained in FACS-sorted repertoires, computational filtering was required. After the booster, most clones that had expanded after primary vaccination were detected again (approximately 96% of CD4 and around nine tenths of CD8), suggesting broad maintenance of memory.

Reading from cysteine to phenylalanine, the CDR3 counts 16 amino acids. Just CDR3 DNA is preserved here, 48 bases in frame from base 1. V lost 3 bases and J lost 6 bases, and the count of bases not matched to a germline gene is 9. Synthesis of TCR cDNA relied on 5'RACE template switching, a step that introduced a universal primer site along with unique molecular identifiers. cDNA synthesis was primed from both the TCR alpha and TCR beta constant segments. Library amplification used two PCR steps, and the second PCR step added sample barcodes and sequencing adapters. Sequencing of libraries was performed on Illumina HiSeq 2500 (2x100 bp) or NovaSeq (2x150 bp). The study's own analysis went as follows. MIGEC handled demultiplexing of reads and collapsing into UMI consensus sequences, while MiXCR performed V(D)J alignment. Vaccine-responding clonotypes were defined with edgeR using replicate PBMC samples, requiring FDR below 0.01 and a log2 fold change above 5 up to day 15. Bulk clonotypes were assigned CD4 or CD8 identity according to which sequenced CD4 or CD8 repertoire held them at higher abundance. The raw public data were reprocessed by TCRdb itself: fastp quality trimming at Q25, MiXCR clonotype calling, in-frame beta chains only. A single entry per CDR3 protein holds the most common genes and DNA from its merged rows. The V and J calls here are based on TCRdb, not the publication. A total of a few hundred thousand distinct CDR3 sequences appear in this sample, 6.9% of them only once. Approximately 0.85% of the sample is in the top ten clones.

The treatment or condition label, as the study defines it: live attenuated yellow fever vaccine strain. PBMCs were isolated from peripheral blood using a standard Ficoll-Paque protocol. CD4 and CD8 T-cell fractions were isolated with Dynabeads CD4 and CD8 positive selection kits. TriZol was used to extract RNA from bulk PBMCs, CD4 and CD8 fractions, and dextramer-positive and dextramer-negative fractions. On this clonotype: It lacks a known antigen. No base qualities exist here, and no much larger clone lies one base off it.

The chain is encoded by TRBV12-3 or TRBV12-4 joined to TRBJ2-7; the central 12 bases match TRBD2. The starting material was CD4+ T cells sorted from PBMCs, obtained 15 days after the yellow fever booster vaccination. The sequence came from a man younger than 40 who received the YFV17D yellow fever vaccine. The CDR3 sequence is CASSFSTSGRGSEQYF. At the DNA level, the sequence is TGTGCCAGCAGTTTCTCGACTAGCGGGAGAGGTTCCGAGCAGTACTTC.